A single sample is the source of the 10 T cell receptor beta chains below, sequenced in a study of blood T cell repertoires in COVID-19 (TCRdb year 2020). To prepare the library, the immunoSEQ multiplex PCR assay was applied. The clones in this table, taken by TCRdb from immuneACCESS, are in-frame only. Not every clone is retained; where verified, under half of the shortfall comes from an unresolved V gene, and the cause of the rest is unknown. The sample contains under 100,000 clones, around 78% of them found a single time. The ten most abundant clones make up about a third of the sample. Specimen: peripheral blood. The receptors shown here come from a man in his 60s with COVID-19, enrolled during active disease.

Written as DNA, the CDR3 is TGTGCCAGCAGCTTGGACGCGGGTAAAGAGACCCAGTACTTC. Protein sequence: CASSLDAGKETQYF. The genes are TRBV5-4 and TRBJ2-5; D is possibly TRBD2 (5 bases). V lost 0 bases to trimming and J lost 3 bases, with 9 bases between them. The CDR3 is 14 residues long. Germline assignment: CDR1 SGHNT and CDR2 YYREEE (reference sequence).

CDR3 nucleotides: TGTGCCAGCAGTGAGGGGAGAGACTCCTTCTCCTACGAGCAGTACTTC. The encoded protein is CASSEGRDSFSYEQYF. The rearrangement uses TRBV6-1 and TRBJ2-7, with a weak D call TRBD2 (5 bases). Trimming cost V 3 bases and J 0 bases, with 15 bases left between them. Looked up from germline, CDR1 is MNHNS and CDR2 is SASEGT. The CDR3 length is 16 residues.

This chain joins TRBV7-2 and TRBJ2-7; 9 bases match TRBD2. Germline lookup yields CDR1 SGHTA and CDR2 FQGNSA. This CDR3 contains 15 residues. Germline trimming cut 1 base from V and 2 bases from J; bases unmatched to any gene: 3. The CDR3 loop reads CASSLGAGGPYEQYF. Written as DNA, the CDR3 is TGTGCCAGCAGCTTAGGGGCGGGAGGGCCCTACGAGCAGTACTTC.

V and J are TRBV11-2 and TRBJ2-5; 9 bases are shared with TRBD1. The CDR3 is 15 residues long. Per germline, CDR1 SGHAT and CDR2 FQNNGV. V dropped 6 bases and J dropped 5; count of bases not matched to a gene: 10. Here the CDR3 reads CASRRPGQGSETQYF. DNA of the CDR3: TGTGCCAGCAGACGACCGGGACAGGGTTCGGAGACCCAGTACTTC.

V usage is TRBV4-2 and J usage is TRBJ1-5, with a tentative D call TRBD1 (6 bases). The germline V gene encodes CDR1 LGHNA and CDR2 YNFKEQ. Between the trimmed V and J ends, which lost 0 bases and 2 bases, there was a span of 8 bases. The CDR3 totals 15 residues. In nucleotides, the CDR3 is TGTGCCAGCAGCCAAGAGCCAGGGGGCAATCAGCCCCAGCATTTT. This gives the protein CASSQEPGGNQPQHF.

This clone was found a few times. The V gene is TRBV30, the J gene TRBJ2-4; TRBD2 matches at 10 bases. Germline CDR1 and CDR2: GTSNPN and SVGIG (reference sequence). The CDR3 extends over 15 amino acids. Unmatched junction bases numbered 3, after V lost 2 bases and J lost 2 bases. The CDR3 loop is CAWSSTSGTKNIQYF. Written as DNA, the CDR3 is TGTGCCTGGAGTAGTACTAGCGGGACCAAAAACATTCAGTACTTC.

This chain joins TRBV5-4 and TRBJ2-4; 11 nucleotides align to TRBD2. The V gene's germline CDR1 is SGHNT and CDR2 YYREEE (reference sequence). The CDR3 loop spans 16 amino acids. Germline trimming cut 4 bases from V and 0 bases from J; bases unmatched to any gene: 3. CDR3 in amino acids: CASSRGLAGAKNIQYF. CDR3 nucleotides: TGTGCCAGCAGCCGCGGACTAGCGGGAGCCAAAAACATTCAGTACTTC.

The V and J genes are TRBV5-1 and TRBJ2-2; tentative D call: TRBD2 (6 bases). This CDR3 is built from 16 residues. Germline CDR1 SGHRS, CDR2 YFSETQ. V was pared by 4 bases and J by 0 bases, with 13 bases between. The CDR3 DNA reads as TGCGCCAGCAGCCCGGGAGAAATCCCGAACACCGGGGAGCTGTTTTTT. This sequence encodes CASSPGEIPNTGELFF.

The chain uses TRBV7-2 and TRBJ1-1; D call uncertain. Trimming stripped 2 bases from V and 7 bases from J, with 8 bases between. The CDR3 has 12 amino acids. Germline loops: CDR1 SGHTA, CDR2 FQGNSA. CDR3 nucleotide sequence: TGTGCCAGCAGCTTACCTCACAGTGAAGCTTTCTTT. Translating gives CASSLPHSEAFF.

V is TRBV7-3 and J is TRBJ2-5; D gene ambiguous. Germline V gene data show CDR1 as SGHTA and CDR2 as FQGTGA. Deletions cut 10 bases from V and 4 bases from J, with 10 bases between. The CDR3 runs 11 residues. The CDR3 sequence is CAIPSGETQYF. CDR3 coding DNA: TGTGCCATACCCTCGGGAGAGACCCAGTACTTC.